This entry concerns a single T cell receptor beta chain. This sample stems from a study of PD-L1 blockade in urothelial cancer. Overall study: Median T cell yield from blood was 130,000 to 150,000.

As for time point: peripheral blood 6 weeks after treatment start. TCR analog templates of synthetic origin were spiked into each PCR. Sequencing used immunoSEQ multiplex PCR; TCRdb keeps in-frame clones, though not all of them. The data contain some 120,000 clones, about 84% of them singletons. The CDR3 contains 15 residues. Germline V gene lookup returns CDR1 SGHTA and CDR2 FQGNSA. The trim removed 1 base at V and 7 bases at J, leaving 5 bases unmatched. The receptor's source is a man aged 50 to 60 with urothelial cancer. This sample comprised PBMCs, obtained around atezolizumab (anti-PD-L1) treatment. The rearrangement joins TRBV7-2 to TRBJ2-2; 8 bases line up with TRBD2. CDR3 loop: CASSLEAGVVGELFF. The CDR3 bases are TGTGCCAGCAGCTTAGAAGCGGGAGTTGTCGGGGAGCTGTTTTTT.